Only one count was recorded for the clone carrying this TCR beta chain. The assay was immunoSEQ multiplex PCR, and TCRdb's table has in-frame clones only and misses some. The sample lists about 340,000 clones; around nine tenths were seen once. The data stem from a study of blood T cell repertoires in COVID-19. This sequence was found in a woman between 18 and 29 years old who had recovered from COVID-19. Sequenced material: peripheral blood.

CDR3 protein: CASSLFSGTGVNYGYTF. The CDR3 region has the DNA TGCGCCAGCAGCTTGTTCTCCGGGACAGGGGTCAACTATGGCTACACCTTC. The rearrangement links TRBV5-1 to TRBJ1-2; TRBD1 agrees at 10 bases. Per germline, CDR1 SGHRS and CDR2 YFSETQ. Losses at the gene ends were 1 base for V and 2 bases for J; bases not matched to a gene: 8. The CDR3 spans 17 residues.